This T cell receptor beta chain was captured in a study of T cells after yellow fever vaccination. Study-wide results and limits: In FACS-sorted repertoires, abundant clonotypes from the bulk population could appear as contaminants. The secondary response peaked faster, at day 5 versus 15, but was weaker.

A 5'RACE template-switching step, the method used to make TCR cDNA, added a universal primer site and UMIs. TCRdb re-analysed the 5' RACE reads in MiXCR, keeping a single row per CDR3 protein. In the table there are approximately 120,000 distinct CDR3 sequences, about 7.4% of which are singletons. CDR1 and CDR2 (germline): SNHLY, FYNNEI. The ends lost 8 bases at V and 0 bases at J; junction bases unmatched: 8. There are 15 residues in the CDR3. This clonotype was observed at least ten times. The antigen is unknown. The chain combines TRBV2 with TRBJ1-2; TRBD1 matches 8 bases. The sequences come from CD4+ T cells sorted from PBMCs, collected 10 days after the first yellow fever vaccination. The TCR sequence derives from a man younger than 35 who received the YFV17D yellow fever vaccine. The CDR3 sequence is CASHRDRSSNYGYTF. The CDR3 coding sequence is TGTGCCAGCCACCGGGACAGGAGTTCTAACTATGGCTACACCTTC. Complete variable domain (other parts from reference TRBV2 and TRBJ1-2): EPEVTQTPSHQVTQMGQEVILRCVPISNHLYFYWYRQILGQKVEFLVSFYNNEISEKSEIFDDQFSVERPDGSNFTLKIRSTKLEDSAMYFCASHRDRSSNYGYTFGSGTRLTVV.